Following are 27 T cell receptor beta chains from one sample sequenced in a study of tumor and adjacent non-tumor tissue in lung cancer. TCRbeta libraries were built with three rounds of nested PCR, modified from ARM-PCR. TCRdb reprocessed the multiplex PCR reads with MiXCR, giving one entry per CDR3 protein. The top ten hold approximately 26% of the sample, which has just over 200,000 distinct CDR3 sequences, 70% to 75% seen once. The template was RNA from unsorted bulk tissue. The sample consisted of lung tumor tissue. Receptors originate from a man aged 60 to 75 with non-small cell lung cancer.

The rearrangement uses TRBV10-2 and TRBJ2-1, with TRBD2 matching over 7 bases. The CDR3 has 14 residues. Trimming took 7 bases from V and 6 from J; bases not matched to a gene: 9. The germline gives CDR1 WSHSY, CDR2 SAAADI. CDR3 protein: CASMPRLAGNEQFF. The DNA of the CDR3 is TGCGCCAGCATGCCGAGACTAGCAGGCAATGAGCAGTTCTTC.

The chain recombines TRBV12-3 or TRBV12-4 with TRBJ2-2; 8 positions agree with TRBD1. The junction had 19 bases not matched to a gene; V was cut back by 9 bases and J by 4 bases. This CDR3 is 18 amino acids long. The CDR3 is CASLPGGLTGISTGELFF. The CDR3 nucleotides are TGTGCCAGTCTTCCAGGGGGCTTGACGGGAATAAGCACCGGGGAGCTGTTTTTT.

As concerns this clonotype: Germline and junction disagree at one end, which may indicate a read error. V and J are TRBV6-1 and TRBJ1-5; TRBD1 might be the D (6 bases). The germline gives CDR1 MNHNS, CDR2 SASEGT. This CDR3 is 14 amino acids long. The CDR3 sequence is CASRTTGGNHPQHF. CDR3 DNA: TGTGCCAGCCGAACGACTGGGGGCAATCATCCCCAGCATTTT.

Worth noting for this clonotype: A much larger clone is a single base away; this may be a read error. V is TRBV12-3 or TRBV12-4 and J is TRBJ1-6; 8 bases match TRBD1. The CDR3 loop spans 15 amino acids. The chain's CDR3 is CASSFSGGHNSLLHF. The CDR3, as DNA: TGTGCCAGCAGTTTTTCAGGGGGCCATAATTCACTCCTCCACTTT.

This clonotype came up a few times. This chain uses TRBV20-1 with TRBJ2-1; TRBD2 is a possible D gene (5 bases). CDR1 is DFQATT and CDR2 is SNEGSKA in the germline V gene (reference sequence). CDR3 length equals 16 residues. Between the trimmed V and J ends, which lost 0 bases and 1 base, there was a span of 13 bases. The CDR3 is CSARDSRGVSYNEQFF. The DNA of the CDR3 is TGCAGTGCTAGAGATAGCCGGGGAGTATCCTACAATGAGCAGTTCTTC.

To note about this clonotype: A junction end diverges from the germline sequence, so it may reflect a read error. The chain combines TRBV20-1 with TRBJ2-6; TRBD1 is a possible D gene (5 bases). Germline loops: CDR1 DFQATT, CDR2 SNEGSKA (reference sequence). The CDR3 is made up of 16 amino acids. The chain's CDR3 is CSARLDRGPWANVQTF. In DNA, the CDR3 is TGCAGTGCCCGTCTGGATAGGGGCCCCTGGGCCAACGTCCAGACTTTC.

For this clonotype: An end of the junction differs from the germline gene, which may be a read error. The chain combines TRBV4-2 with TRBJ1-6, with D perhaps TRBD1 (6 bases). CDR1 and CDR2 (germline): LGHNA, YNFKEQ. The CDR3 sequence is 16 residues long. The CDR3 bases are TGCACCAGAAGCCAAGATTTCAACAGGGATAATTCACCCCTCCACTTT. This gives the protein CTRSQDFNRDNSPLHF.

This clonotype showed up just once. Since the CDR3 does not end with the conserved phenylalanine or tryptophan, this likely comes from a read error. The chain uses TRBV6-4 and TRBJ2-3, with a possible D match to TRBD1 (5 bases). V was cut by 8 bases and J by 2 bases, with 11 bases left in between. The CDR3 covers 13 residues. Germline loops: CDR1 MRHNA, CDR2 SNTAGT. CDR3 in amino acids: CASARAHTDTQYL. CDR3 nucleotide sequence: TGTGCCAGCGCCAGGGCGCACACAGATACGCAGTATCTT.

Points on this clonotype: Given the absence of the conserved phenylalanine or tryptophan at the CDR3 end, a read error is likely. The V call is TRBV4-2, the J call TRBJ1-1, with a possible D match to TRBD1 (6 bases). This CDR3 is 13 amino acids long. The germline V gene encodes CDR1 LGHNA and CDR2 YNFKEQ. CDR3 bases: TGTGCCGGCAGCCAAGAGGGGGACACTGAAGCTTTCTTG. Its protein product is CAGSQEGDTEAFL.

The rearrangement uses TRBV6-2 or TRBV6-3 and TRBJ2-6; D is uncertain. Trimming removed 3 bases from V and 0 bases from J, with 9 bases in between. Germline V gene lookup returns CDR1 MNHEY and CDR2 SVGEGT. This CDR3 is built from 16 residues. The CDR3 spells CASSYILSSGANVLTF. CDR3 coding DNA: TGTGCCAGCAGTTATATCCTGAGCTCTGGGGCCAACGTCCTGACTTTC.

Concerning this clonotype itself: A read error is likely, as this CDR3 ends without the conserved phenylalanine or tryptophan. The gene calls are TRBV11-3 and TRBJ2-3; TRBD2 aligns across 11 bases. CDR1 is SGHNT and CDR2 is YENEEA in the germline V gene. CDR3 length: 16 amino acids. The CDR3 DNA reads TGTACCAGCAGCCTGTTAGCGGGGGGGAGAACAGATACGCAGTATTTG. It is translated as CTSSLLAGGRTDTQYL.

The V gene is TRBV6-2 or TRBV6-3, the J gene TRBJ1-2; 8 bases are shared with TRBD1. Germline CDR1 is MNHEY and CDR2 is SVGEGT. The CDR3 contains 15 residues. V trimming: 1 base; J trimming: 12 bases; junction bases outside the gene matches: 13. The CDR3 here is CASSYLTDRGGGHTF. The CDR3 bases are TGTGCCAGCAGTTACTTAACAGACAGGGGAGGCGGCCACACCTTC.

The rearrangement joins TRBV4-1 to TRBJ1-6; D is unclear. Deletions cut 7 bases from V and 4 bases from J, with 20 bases between. CDR3 length: 17 residues. Germline lookup yields CDR1 MGHRA and CDR2 YSYEKL. The CDR3 sequence is CASNHGGMGRYNSPLHF. CDR3 DNA: TGCGCCAGCAACCATGGCGGCATGGGAAGGTATAATTCACCCCTCCACTTT.

Notes on this clonotype: The junction differs from germline at one of its ends, possibly a read error. The genes are TRBV29-1 and TRBJ2-3; D is perhaps TRBD1 (6 bases). CDR1 is SQVTM and CDR2 is ANQGSEA in the germline V gene. The CDR3 is 15 residues long. The CDR3 reads CSVDSDRRATDTQCF. The CDR3 DNA reads TGCAGCGTTGATAGTGACAGGCGAGCCACAGATACGCAGTGTTTT.

This clonotype was observed a few times. This chain connects TRBV20-1 to TRBJ1-1; 7 bases are a match to TRBD1. The length of the CDR3 is 12 residues. From germline, CDR1 is DFQATT and CDR2 SNEGSKA (reference sequence). V was clipped by 6 bases and J by 4 bases; unmatched bases: 5. DNA of the CDR3: TGCAGTGCGGGGGGGACAGCCACTGAAGCTTTCTTT. This gives the protein CSAGGTATEAFF.

To note about this clonotype: One end of the junction varies from germline; a read error may be responsible. V and J are TRBV20-1 and TRBJ1-5; no firm D call. Germline V gene lookup returns CDR1 DFQATT and CDR2 SNEGSKA (reference sequence). The CDR3 loop spans 12 amino acids. The CDR3, as DNA: TGCAGTGCTAGGCAGTGCAATCAGCCCCATCATTTT. Amino acid sequence: CSARQCNQPHHF.

About this clonotype: Relative to the germline gene, one junction end is altered; a read error may explain this. In DNA form, the CDR3 reads TGTGCCAGTCATGAGGCAGGGGGGTACAATGAGCATTTCTTC. It encodes CASHEAGGYNEHFF. V gene TRBV12-3 or TRBV12-4 combines with J gene TRBJ2-1; D possibly corresponds to TRBD1 (7 bases). This CDR3 spans 14 amino acids.

With regard to this clonotype: The junction does not match germline at one end; this may be a read error. J is TRBJ2-1 and V is TRBV20-1, with D perhaps matching TRBD1 or TRBD2 (5 bases each). CDR1 and CDR2 from the germline V gene are DFQATT and SNEGSKA (reference sequence). The CDR3 extends over 14 amino acids. The CDR3 here is CSARDQGGYNERFF. The CDR3, as DNA: TGCAGTGCTAGAGATCAGGGCGGGTACAATGAGCGGTTCTTC.

A word on this clonotype: The junction does not match germline at one end; this may be a read error. This chain links TRBV30 with TRBJ1-2, with TRBD1 identical over 9 bases. CDR1 and CDR2 (germline): GTSNPN, SVGIG (reference sequence). The CDR3 length is 15 residues. This chain's CDR3 is CAWNRQGVANFGYTF. The DNA for the CDR3 is TGTGCCTGGAATCGACAGGGGGTGGCTAACTTTGGCTACACCTTC.

With regard to this clonotype: This may stem from a read error, because a much larger clone lies one nucleotide away. The final CDR3 position lacks the conserved phenylalanine or tryptophan, pointing to a likely read error. The chain carries TRBV20-1 and TRBJ2-4, with TRBD2 matching over 12 bases. V shed 6 bases and J 1 base; nucleotides not matched to a gene: 4. The germline V gene has CDR1 DFQATT and CDR2 SNEGSKA (reference sequence). CDR3 length: 15 residues. Written as DNA, the CDR3 is TGCAGTGCGCTCACTAGCGGGAGGGCCAAAAACATTCAGTACTCC. The encoded protein is CSALTSGRAKNIQYS.

The chain employs TRBV12-5 and TRBJ1-5; D is unclear. Germline CDR1 reads LGHNT; CDR2 reads FRNRAP. The CDR3 is made up of 13 amino acids. Trimming took 1 base from V and 7 from J, leaving 8 bases between them. CDR3 DNA sequence: TGTGCTAGTGGTTTGGACCAACGCCAGCCCCAGCATTTT. Translated, it gives CASGLDQRQPQHF.

In this sample, this clonotype turned up many times. The chain uses TRBV30 and TRBJ2-7; D not certain. Germline-derived CDR1 and CDR2 are GTSNPN and SVGIG (reference sequence). The CDR3 covers 15 residues. V dropped 2 bases and J dropped 0 bases, with 14 bases sitting between them. In DNA, the CDR3 is TGTGCCTGGAGTAGACAAGGCCTGAACTCCTACGAGCAGTACTTC. This sequence encodes CAWSRQGLNSYEQYF. Combining the CDR3 with reference TRBV30 and TRBJ2-7 gives the whole variable domain SQTIHQWPATLVQPVGSPLSLECTVEGTSNPNLYWYRQAAGRGLQLLFYSVGIGQISSEVPQNLSASRPQDRQFILSSKKLLLSDSGFYLCAWSRQGLNSYEQYFGPGTRLTVT.

Details on this clonotype: Because it lacks the conserved phenylalanine or tryptophan at the end, this CDR3 is likely a read error. The V call is TRBV7-8, the J call TRBJ1-4; a weak D match, TRBD1 (5 bases). Germline CDR1 is SGHVS and CDR2 is FQNEAQ. Trimming stripped 3 bases from V and 11 bases from J, with 13 bases between. This CDR3 is 13 amino acids long. DNA of the CDR3: TGTGCCAGCAGCTTCACACAGGATTCGAAACTGTTTTCT. Amino acids: CASSFTQDSKLFS.

Points on this clonotype: Mismatch with germline at one junction end may stem from a read error. The V gene is TRBV11-3, the J gene TRBJ2-5; D may be TRBD2 (5 bases). Germline loops: CDR1 SGHNT, CDR2 YENEEA. The CDR3 is 16 amino acids. For the CDR3, the DNA is TGTGCCAGCAGCTTAGGTTTCCAGAGGGCTAGGGAGACCCAGTATTTC. Amino acid sequence: CASSLGFQRARETQYF. Looking up the rest from reference TRBV11-3 and TRBJ2-5 gives the full variable domain: EAGVVQSPRYKIIEKKQPVAFWCNPISGHNTLYWYLQNLGQGPELLIRYENEEAVDDSQLPKDRFSAERLKGVDSTLKIQPAELGDSAVYLCASSLGFQRARETQYFGPGTRLLVL.

Regarding this clonotype: Since a much larger clone is just one base distant, this may be a read error. The chain links TRBV5-4 to TRBJ2-5; D uncertain. Between the trimmed V and J ends, which lost 3 bases and 2 bases, there was a span of 14 bases. CDR3 length: 15 amino acids. In germline, CDR1 is SGHNT, CDR2 YYREEE (reference sequence). CDR3 protein: CASSYTDITQETQYF. DNA of the CDR3: TGTGCCAGCAGCTATACCGACATTACGCAAGAGACCCAGTACTTC.

Of note for this clonotype: Being one base from a much bigger clone, this may be a read error. The chain uses TRBV29-1 and TRBJ1-5, with a tentative D call TRBD1 (6 bases). Germline CDR1 reads SQVTM; CDR2 reads ANQGSEA. V was shortened by 5 bases and J by 11 bases, with 19 bases between the two germline ends. The CDR3 loop spans 13 amino acids. The CDR3 loop is CSVQAGAYQSQHF. The DNA of the CDR3 is TGCAGCGTTCAAGCAGGGGCCTACCAGTCCCAGCATTTT.

The table lists this clonotype with many counts. The chain has TRBV30 and TRBJ1-2; possibly TRBD1 for D (6 bases). Trimming cost V 3 bases and J 10 bases, with 15 bases left between them. There are 12 residues in the CDR3. CDR1 is GTSNPN, CDR2 SVGIG, per germline (reference sequence). The CDR3 nucleotides are TGTGCCTGGAGAGGGGGGGGTCTTGACTACACCTTC. The encoded protein is CAWRGGGLDYTF.